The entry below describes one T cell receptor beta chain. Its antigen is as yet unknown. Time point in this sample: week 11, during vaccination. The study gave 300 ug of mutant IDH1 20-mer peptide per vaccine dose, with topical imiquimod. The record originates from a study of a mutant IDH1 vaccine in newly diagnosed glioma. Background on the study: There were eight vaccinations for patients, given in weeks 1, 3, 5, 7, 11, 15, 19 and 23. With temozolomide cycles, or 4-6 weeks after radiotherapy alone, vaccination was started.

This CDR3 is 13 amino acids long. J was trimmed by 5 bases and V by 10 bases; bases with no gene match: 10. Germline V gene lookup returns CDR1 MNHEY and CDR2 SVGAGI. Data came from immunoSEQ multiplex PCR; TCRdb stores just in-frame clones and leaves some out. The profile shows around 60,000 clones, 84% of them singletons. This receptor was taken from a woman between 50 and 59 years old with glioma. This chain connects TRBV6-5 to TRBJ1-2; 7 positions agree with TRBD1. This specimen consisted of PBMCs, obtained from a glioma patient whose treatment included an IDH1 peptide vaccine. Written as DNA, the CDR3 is TGTGCCACCAGGAGGGGGCTTGAGTATGGCTACACCTTC. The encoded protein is CATRRGLEYGYTF.